The 5 T cell receptor beta chains below were found in one sample sequenced in a study of blood T cell repertoires in COVID-19. Profiling relied on immunoSEQ multiplex PCR, and the TCRdb table lists in-frame clones only, not all of them. The sample records about 130,000 clones, approximately 85% being singletons. Input material: peripheral blood. The origin of the receptors is a woman aged 80 or over with COVID-19, enrolled during active disease.

V and J are TRBV5-6 and TRBJ2-7; 12 nucleotides match TRBD2. CDR3 length equals 15 residues. Trimming removed 5 bases from V and 4 bases from J; junction bases left unmatched: 7. The germline CDR1 and CDR2 sequences are SGHDT and YYEEEE. The CDR3 loop reads CASSRAGLAGYEQYF. DNA of the CDR3: TGTGCCAGCAGTCGAGCGGGACTAGCGGGTTACGAGCAGTACTTC.

V gene TRBV5-1 combines with J gene TRBJ2-3; 7 nucleotides line up with TRBD1. The trim removed 4 bases at V and 3 bases at J, leaving 5 bases unmatched. This CDR3 comprises 14 residues. CDR1 is SGHRS and CDR2 is YFSETQ in the germline V gene. This chain's CDR3 is CASSPGTETDTQYF. Here the CDR3 DNA reads TGCGCCAGCAGCCCAGGGACAGAGACAGATACGCAGTATTTT.

V usage is TRBV15 and J usage is TRBJ2-7, with TRBD1 matching over 7 bases. CDR3 length equals 15 residues. With 1 base clipped from V and 6 bases from J, the junction kept 9 bases outside the gene matches. Germline lookup yields CDR1 LNHNV and CDR2 YYDKDF (reference sequence). This chain's CDR3 is CATSRGGQLLAEQYF. The DNA of the CDR3 is TGTGCCACCAGCAGAGGGGGACAGTTGCTAGCCGAGCAGTACTTC.

The chain recombines TRBV19 with TRBJ2-2; a weak D match, TRBD2 (6 bases). Germline CDR1 LNHDA, CDR2 SQIVND (reference sequence). Trimming left V 5 bases short and J 2 bases short, with 21 bases between. The CDR3 contains 18 residues. The CDR3 region is CASSGRGGDLENTGELFF. CDR3 DNA sequence: TGTGCCAGTAGTGGTAGGGGCGGGGACCTAGAAAACACCGGGGAGCTGTTTTTT.

The chain is built from TRBV5-4 and TRBJ2-5; D unresolved. This CDR3 has 13 residues. Between the trimmed V and J ends, which lost 0 bases and 2 bases, there was a span of 5 bases. CDR1 SGHNT and CDR2 YYREEE come from the germline V gene (reference sequence). CDR3 nucleotide sequence: TGTGCCAGCAGCTTGGACCAGCAAGAGACCCAGTACTTC. It translates to CASSLDQQETQYF. Looking up the rest from reference TRBV5-4 and TRBJ2-5 gives the full variable domain: ETGVTQSPTHLIKTRGQQVTLRCSSQSGHNTVSWYQQALGQGPQFIFQYYREEENGRGNFPPRFSGLQFPNYSSELNVNALELDDSALYLCASSLDQQETQYFGPGTRLLVL.